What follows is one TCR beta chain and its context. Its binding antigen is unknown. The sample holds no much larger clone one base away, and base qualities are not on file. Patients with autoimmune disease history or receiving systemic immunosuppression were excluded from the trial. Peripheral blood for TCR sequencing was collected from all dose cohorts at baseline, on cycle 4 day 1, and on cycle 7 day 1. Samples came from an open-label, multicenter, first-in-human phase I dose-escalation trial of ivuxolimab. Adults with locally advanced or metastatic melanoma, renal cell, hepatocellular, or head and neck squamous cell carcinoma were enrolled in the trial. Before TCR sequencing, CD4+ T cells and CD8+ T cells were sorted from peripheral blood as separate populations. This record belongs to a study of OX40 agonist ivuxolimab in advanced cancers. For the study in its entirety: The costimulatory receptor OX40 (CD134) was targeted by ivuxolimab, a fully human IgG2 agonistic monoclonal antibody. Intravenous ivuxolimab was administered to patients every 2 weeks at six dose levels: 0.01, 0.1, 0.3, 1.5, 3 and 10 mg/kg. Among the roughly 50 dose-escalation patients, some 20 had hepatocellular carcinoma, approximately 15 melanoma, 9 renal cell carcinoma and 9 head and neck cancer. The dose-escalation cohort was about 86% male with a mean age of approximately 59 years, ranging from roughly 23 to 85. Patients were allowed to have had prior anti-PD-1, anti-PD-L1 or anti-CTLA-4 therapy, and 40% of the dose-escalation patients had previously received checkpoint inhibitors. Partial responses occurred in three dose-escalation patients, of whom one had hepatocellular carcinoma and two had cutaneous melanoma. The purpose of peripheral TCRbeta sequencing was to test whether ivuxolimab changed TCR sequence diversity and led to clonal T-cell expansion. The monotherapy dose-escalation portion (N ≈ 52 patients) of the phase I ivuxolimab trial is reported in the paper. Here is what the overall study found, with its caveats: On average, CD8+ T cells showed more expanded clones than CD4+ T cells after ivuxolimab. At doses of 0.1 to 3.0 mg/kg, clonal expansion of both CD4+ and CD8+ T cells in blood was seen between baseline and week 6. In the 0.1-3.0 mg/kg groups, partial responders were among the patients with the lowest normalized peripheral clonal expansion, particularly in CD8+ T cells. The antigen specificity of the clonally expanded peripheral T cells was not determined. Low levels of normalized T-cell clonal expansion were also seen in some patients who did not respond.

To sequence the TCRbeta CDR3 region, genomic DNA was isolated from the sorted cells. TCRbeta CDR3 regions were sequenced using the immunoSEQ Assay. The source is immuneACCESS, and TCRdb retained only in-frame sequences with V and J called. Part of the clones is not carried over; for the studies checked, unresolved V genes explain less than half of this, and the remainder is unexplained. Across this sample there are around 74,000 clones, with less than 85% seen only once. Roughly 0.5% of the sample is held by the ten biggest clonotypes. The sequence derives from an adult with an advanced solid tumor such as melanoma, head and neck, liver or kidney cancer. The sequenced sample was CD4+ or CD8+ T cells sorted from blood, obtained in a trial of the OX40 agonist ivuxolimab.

The sequenced DNA is TGTGCCAGCAGCTTAGTCAGGGACACAGATACGCAGTATTTT. Translated, it gives CASSLVRDTDTQYF. Recombination connected TRBV7-2 to TRBJ2-3; TRBD1 could be the D gene, as 5 bases match. Reading from cysteine to phenylalanine, the CDR3 counts 14 amino acids. Only the CDR3 part of the read is kept: 42 bases, read in frame from the first base. V is pared back by 1 base and J by 2 bases, with 7 bases lying between the germline termini. CDR1 and CDR2 (SGHTA, FQGNSA) derive from the germline V gene.